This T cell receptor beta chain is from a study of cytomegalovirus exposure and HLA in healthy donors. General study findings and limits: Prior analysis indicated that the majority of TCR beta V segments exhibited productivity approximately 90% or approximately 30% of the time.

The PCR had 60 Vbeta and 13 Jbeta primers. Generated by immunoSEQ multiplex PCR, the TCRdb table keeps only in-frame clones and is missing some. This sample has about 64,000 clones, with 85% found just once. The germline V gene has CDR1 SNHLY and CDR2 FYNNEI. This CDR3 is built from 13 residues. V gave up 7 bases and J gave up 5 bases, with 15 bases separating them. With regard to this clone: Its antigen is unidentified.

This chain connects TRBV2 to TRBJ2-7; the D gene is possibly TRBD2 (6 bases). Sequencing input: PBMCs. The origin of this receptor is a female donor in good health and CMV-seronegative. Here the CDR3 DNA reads TGTGCCAGCATGAGGTCTCGGGGGAACGAGCAGTACTTC. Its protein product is CASMRSRGNEQYF.